Each of the 18 T cell receptor beta chains below was sequenced from the same sample in a study of cytomegalovirus exposure and HLA in healthy donors. PCR primers comprised 60 Vbeta and 13 Jbeta primers. TCRdb keeps only in-frame clones here, not all; method: immunoSEQ multiplex PCR. Seen here are more than 100,000 clones, approximately 80% observed once, and the top ten hold 1%. The material sequenced was PBMCs. The receptors shown here come from a man aged 35-49 years in good health and CMV-seronegative.

The chain employs TRBV28 and TRBJ1-2; tentative D call: TRBD1 (5 bases). The CDR3 loop spans 14 amino acids. V lost 4 bases to trimming and J lost 2 bases, with 11 bases between them. Germline CDR1 MDHEN, CDR2 SYDVKM. The CDR3 is CASSSTTGNYGYTF. CDR3 nucleotides: TGTGCCAGCAGTTCAACAACAGGAAACTATGGCTACACCTTC.

This clone was detected only once. The chain has TRBV18 and TRBJ2-1, with 8 positions matching TRBD2. The CDR3 spans 16 residues. V was pared by 3 bases and J by 1 base, with 5 bases of the junction left unmatched. Germline CDR1 KGHSH, CDR2 LQKENI. CDR3 sequence: CASSPRVAGSYNEQFF. The DNA for the CDR3 is TGTGCCAGCTCACCCCGGGTAGCGGGATCCTACAATGAGCAGTTCTTC.

This rearrangement joins TRBV2 to TRBJ1-2; D is unresolved. This CDR3 region has 12 residues. Germline CDR1 and CDR2: SNHLY and FYNNEI. V lost 5 bases, J lost 6 bases, and 10 bases lay in between. The CDR3 loop is CASSRSQDGYTF. CDR3 DNA sequence: TGTGCCAGCAGTCGCTCCCAGGATGGCTACACCTTC.

J is TRBJ2-5 and V is TRBV29-1; the match to TRBD1 covers 10 bases. CDR3 size: 16 residues. Per the germline V gene, CDR1 is SQVTM and CDR2 is ANQGSEA. V dropped 4 bases and J dropped 5; count of bases not matched to a gene: 13. The CDR3 here is CSVGGSPDRGYETQYF. In nucleotides, the CDR3 is TGCAGCGTTGGGGGGTCCCCGGACAGGGGGTATGAGACCCAGTACTTC.

The gene calls are TRBV30 and TRBJ1-6; D gene ambiguous. Germline assignment: CDR1 GTSNPN and CDR2 SVGIG (reference sequence). The CDR3 is 14 residues long. V was cut by 2 bases and J by 4 bases, with 9 bases left in between. CDR3 region: CAWSPPPYNSPLHF. CDR3 DNA sequence: TGTGCCTGGAGTCCCCCCCCGTATAATTCACCCCTCCACTTT.

DNA of the CDR3: TGTGCCAGCAGTGAGGGGACAGGGGCTCAGCCCCAGCATTTT. Encoded protein: CASSEGTGAQPQHF. The chain recombines TRBV2 with TRBJ1-5, with TRBD1 identical over 10 bases. CDR1 and CDR2 from the germline V gene are SNHLY and FYNNEI. J lost 6 bases, V lost 3 bases, and 2 bases had no gene match. This CDR3 contains 14 residues.

V gene TRBV4-1 combines with J gene TRBJ1-4; D is unresolved. The germline V gene encodes CDR1 MGHRA and CDR2 YSYEKL. V lost 1 base and J 8 bases, leaving 14 bases between the germline ends. The CDR3 extends over 15 amino acids. The CDR3 DNA reads as TGCGCCAGCAGCCAAGTTCCCGGGAGTGGGGAAAAACTGTTTTTT. Encoded protein: CASSQVPGSGEKLFF.

The V call is TRBV7-2, the J call TRBJ2-2, with 9 bases lining up with TRBD2. The germline gives CDR1 SGHTA, CDR2 FQGNSA. Trimming removed 6 bases from V and 3 bases from J; junction bases left unmatched: 5. This CDR3 contains 15 residues. The CDR3 sequence: CASRIAGAYTGELFF. As DNA, the CDR3 is TGTGCCAGCAGGATAGCGGGGGCCTACACCGGGGAGCTGTTTTTT.

In regard to this clone: Other DNA sequences in this specimen translate into the identical CDR3. The rearrangement joins TRBV25-1 to TRBJ1-2; 7 nucleotides match TRBD1. Germline V gives CDR1 MGHDK, CDR2 SYGVNS. Germline trimming cut 4 bases from V and 1 base from J; bases unmatched to any gene: 3. This CDR3 is 14 amino acids long. The CDR3 region is CASSVTGVNYGYTF. DNA of the CDR3: TGTGCCAGCAGTGTAACAGGGGTTAACTATGGCTACACCTTC.

The chain is built from TRBV2 and TRBJ1-6; TRBD1 is a possible D gene (6 bases). Per the germline V gene, CDR1 is SNHLY and CDR2 is FYNNEI. V lost 1 base, J lost 5 bases, and 9 bases lay in between. The length of the CDR3 is 15 residues. The chain's CDR3 is CASSEEGGHNSPLHF. The CDR3 nucleotides are TGTGCCAGCAGTGAAGAGGGGGGGCATAATTCACCCCTCCACTTT.

The chain links TRBV21-1 to TRBJ1-2; TRBD1 is taken as the D call from the table, unchecked against the DNA. TRBV21-1 is a recognized pseudogene. This CDR3 has 11 amino acids. CDR3 region: CASSKSGGYTF. The CDR3 DNA reads as TGTGCCAGCAGCAAATCAGGTGGCTACACCTTC.

To note about this clone: Other DNA sequences in this specimen translate into the identical CDR3. The chain has TRBV7-9 and TRBJ1-1; D is undetermined. The CDR3 totals 14 residues. Trimming removed 5 bases from V and 1 base from J, with 11 bases in between. CDR1 is SEHNR, CDR2 FQNEAQ, per germline (reference sequence). CDR3 region: CASSPRGGNTEAFF. The DNA for the CDR3 is TGTGCCAGCAGCCCCCGGGGAGGGAACACTGAAGCTTTCTTT.

This clone showed up just a few times. The genes are TRBV11-1 and TRBJ2-1, with 9 bases lining up with TRBD2. Germline CDR1 reads SGHAT; CDR2 reads FQDESV (reference sequence). V was pared by 1 base and J by 4 bases, with 5 bases of the junction left unmatched. This CDR3 contains 16 residues. Here the CDR3 reads CASSLGRGGFYNEQFF. CDR3 DNA sequence: TGTGCCAGCAGCTTAGGGCGGGGGGGCTTTTACAATGAGCAGTTCTTC.

The rearrangement uses TRBV18 and TRBJ2-6; D perhaps matches TRBD1 (5 bases). From germline, CDR1 is KGHSH and CDR2 LQKENI. V lost 4 bases, J lost 3 bases, and 16 bases lay in between. This CDR3 contains 17 residues. In DNA form, the CDR3 reads TGTGCCAGCTCACAGGACACGGGTTGGGATGGGGCCAACGTCCTGACTTTC. Translated: CASSQDTGWDGANVLTF.

This clone occurred a few times. This chain joins TRBV9 and TRBJ2-1, with TRBD1 matching over 7 bases. CDR1 is SGDLS and CDR2 is YYNGEE in the germline V gene. This CDR3 comprises 16 residues. V gave up 0 bases and J gave up 8 bases; unmatched junction bases: 11. The CDR3: CASSVGSGQLWDEQFF. The CDR3 DNA sequence: TGTGCCAGCAGCGTAGGATCGGGACAGCTCTGGGATGAGCAGTTCTTC.

The CDR3 nucleotides are TGTGCCAGCAGACTTGTAGCTGATACGCAGTATTTT. As protein: CASRLVADTQYF. The chain couples TRBV28 to TRBJ2-3; no clear D gene. Trimming cost V 6 bases and J 6 bases, with 10 bases left between them. Germline assignment: CDR1 MDHEN and CDR2 SYDVKM. The CDR3 has 12 amino acids.

There are a few counts of this clone. This chain joins TRBV2 and TRBJ2-1; D is ambiguous. The CDR3 contains 13 residues. From germline, CDR1 is SNHLY and CDR2 FYNNEI. Trimming took 7 bases from V and 0 from J, leaving 7 bases between them. The CDR3 DNA reads TGTGCCAGCAACGCAGACTCCTACAATGAGCAGTTCTTC. As protein: CASNADSYNEQFF.

The genes are TRBV30 and TRBJ1-2; perhaps TRBD1 as D (5 bases). Germline CDR1 reads GTSNPN; CDR2 reads SVGIG (reference sequence). V was clipped by 4 bases and J by 4 bases, with 13 bases between them. The CDR3 is 13 amino acids. The CDR3 nucleotides are TGTGCCTGGAAGCGTGGGGCTGGCTATGGCTACACCTTC. Protein product: CAWKRGAGYGYTF.